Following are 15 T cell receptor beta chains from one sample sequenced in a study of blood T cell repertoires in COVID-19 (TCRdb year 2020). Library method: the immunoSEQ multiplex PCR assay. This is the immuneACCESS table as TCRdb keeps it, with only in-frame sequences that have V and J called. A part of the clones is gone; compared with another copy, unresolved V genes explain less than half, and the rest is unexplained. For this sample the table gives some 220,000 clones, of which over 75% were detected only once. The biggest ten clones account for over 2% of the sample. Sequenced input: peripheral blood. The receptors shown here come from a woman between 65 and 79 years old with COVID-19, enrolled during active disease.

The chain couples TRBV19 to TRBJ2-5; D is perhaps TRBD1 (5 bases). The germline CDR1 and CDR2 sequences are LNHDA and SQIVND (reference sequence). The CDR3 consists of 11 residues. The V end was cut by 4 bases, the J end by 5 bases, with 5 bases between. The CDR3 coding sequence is TGTGCCAGTAGTACAGGGGAGACCCAGTACTTC. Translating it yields CASSTGETQYF.

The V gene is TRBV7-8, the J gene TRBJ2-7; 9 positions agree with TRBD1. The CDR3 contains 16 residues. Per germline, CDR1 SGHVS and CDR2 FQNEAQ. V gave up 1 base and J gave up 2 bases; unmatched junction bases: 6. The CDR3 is CASSLELGQGPYEQYF. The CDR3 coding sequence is TGTGCCAGCAGCTTAGAGCTCGGACAGGGGCCCTACGAGCAGTACTTC.

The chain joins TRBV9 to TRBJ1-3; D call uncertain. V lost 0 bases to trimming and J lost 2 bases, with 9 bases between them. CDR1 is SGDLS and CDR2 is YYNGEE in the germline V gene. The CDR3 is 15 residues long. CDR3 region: CASSVAPGAGNTIYF. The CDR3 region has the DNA TGTGCCAGCAGCGTAGCCCCGGGAGCTGGAAACACCATATATTTT.

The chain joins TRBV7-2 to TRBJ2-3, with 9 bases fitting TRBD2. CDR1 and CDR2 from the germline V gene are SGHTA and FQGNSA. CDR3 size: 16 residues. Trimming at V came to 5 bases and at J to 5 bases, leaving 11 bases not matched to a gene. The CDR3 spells CASSPGGAGGLDTQYF. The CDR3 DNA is TGTGCCAGCAGCCCCGGGGGAGCGGGAGGATTAGATACGCAGTATTTT.

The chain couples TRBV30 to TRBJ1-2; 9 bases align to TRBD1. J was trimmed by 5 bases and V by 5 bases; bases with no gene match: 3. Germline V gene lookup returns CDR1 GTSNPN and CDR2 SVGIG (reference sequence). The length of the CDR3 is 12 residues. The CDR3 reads CAWGGTGYGYTF. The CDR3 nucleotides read TGTGCCTGGGGAGGGACAGGGTATGGCTACACCTTC.

The CDR3 DNA follows: TGTGCCAGCAGCTTATTAGCCGCCGGGGAGCTGTTTTTT. This encodes CASSLLAAGELFF. The gene calls are TRBV11-2 and TRBJ2-2; no firm D call. Germline V gene data show CDR1 as SGHAT and CDR2 as FQNNGV. Trimming stripped 2 bases from V and 6 bases from J, with 7 bases between. The CDR3 length is 13 residues.

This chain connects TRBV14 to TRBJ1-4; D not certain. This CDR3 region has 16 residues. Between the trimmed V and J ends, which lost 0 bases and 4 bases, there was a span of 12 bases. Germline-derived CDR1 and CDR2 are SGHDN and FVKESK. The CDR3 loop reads CASSQDVAGVNEKLFF. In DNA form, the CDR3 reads TGTGCCAGCAGCCAAGATGTGGCAGGCGTTAATGAAAAACTGTTTTTT. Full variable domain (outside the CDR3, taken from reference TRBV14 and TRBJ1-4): EAGVTQFPSHSVIEKGQTVTLRCDPISGHDNLYWYRRVMGKEIKFLLHFVKESKQDESGMPNNRFLAERTGGTYSTLKVQPAELEDSGVYFCASSQDVAGVNEKLFFGSGTQLSVL.

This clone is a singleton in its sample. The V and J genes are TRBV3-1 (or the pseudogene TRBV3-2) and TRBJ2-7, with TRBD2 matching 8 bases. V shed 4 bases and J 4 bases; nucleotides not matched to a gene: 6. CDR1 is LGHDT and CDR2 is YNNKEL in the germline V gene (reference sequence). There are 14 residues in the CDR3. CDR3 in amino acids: CASSPPGGPYEQYF. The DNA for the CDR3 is TGTGCCAGCAGCCCCCCGGGAGGGCCTTACGAGCAGTACTTC.

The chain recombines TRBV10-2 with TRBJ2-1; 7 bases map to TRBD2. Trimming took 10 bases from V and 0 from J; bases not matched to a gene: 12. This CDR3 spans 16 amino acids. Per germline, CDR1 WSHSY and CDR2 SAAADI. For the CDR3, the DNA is TGCGCCACCCTCAATGGAGGCGGGAGCTCCTACAATGAGCAGTTCTTC. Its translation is CATLNGGGSSYNEQFF.

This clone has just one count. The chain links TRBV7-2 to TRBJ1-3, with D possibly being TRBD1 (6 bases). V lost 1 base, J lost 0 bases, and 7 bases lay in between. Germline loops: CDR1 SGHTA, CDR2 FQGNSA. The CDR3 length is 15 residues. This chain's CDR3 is CASSLDRASGNTIYF. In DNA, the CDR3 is TGTGCCAGCAGCTTAGACAGGGCCTCTGGAAACACCATATATTTT.

The CDR3 loop is CASSLGLSNEQFF. As DNA, the CDR3 is TGTGCCAGCAGCTTGGGACTTAGCAATGAGCAGTTCTTC. V and J are TRBV7-9 and TRBJ2-1, with D perhaps TRBD2 (6 bases). V was cut by 3 bases and J by 6 bases, with 9 bases left in between. This CDR3 has 13 amino acids. Germline V gives CDR1 SEHNR, CDR2 FQNEAQ (reference sequence).

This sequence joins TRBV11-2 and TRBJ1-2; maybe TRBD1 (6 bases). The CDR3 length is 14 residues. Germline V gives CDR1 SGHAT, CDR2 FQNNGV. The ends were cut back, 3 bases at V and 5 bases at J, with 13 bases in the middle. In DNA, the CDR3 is TGTGCCAGCAGCTTCGACAGGATAGATTATGGCTACACCTTC. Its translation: CASSFDRIDYGYTF.

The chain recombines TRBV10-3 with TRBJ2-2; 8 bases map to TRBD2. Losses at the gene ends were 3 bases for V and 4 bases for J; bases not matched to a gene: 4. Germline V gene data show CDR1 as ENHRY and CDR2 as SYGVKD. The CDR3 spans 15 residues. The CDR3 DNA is TGTGCCATCAGTGACCAGACTAGCGTCACCGGGGAGCTGTTTTTT. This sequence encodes CAISDQTSVTGELFF.

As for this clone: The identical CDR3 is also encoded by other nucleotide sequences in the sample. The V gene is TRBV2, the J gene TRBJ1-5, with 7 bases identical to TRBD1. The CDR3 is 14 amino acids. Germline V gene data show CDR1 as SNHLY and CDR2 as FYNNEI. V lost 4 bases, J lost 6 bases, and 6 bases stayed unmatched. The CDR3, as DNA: TGTGCCAGCAGTGGGACAGGAGTCGGTCAGCCCCAGCATTTT. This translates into CASSGTGVGQPQHF. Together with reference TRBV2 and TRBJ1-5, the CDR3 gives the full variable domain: EPEVTQTPSHQVTQMGQEVILRCVPISNHLYFYWYRQILGQKVEFLVSFYNNEISEKSEIFDDQFSVERPDGSNFTLKIRSTKLEDSAMYFCASSGTGVGQPQHFGDGTRLSIL.

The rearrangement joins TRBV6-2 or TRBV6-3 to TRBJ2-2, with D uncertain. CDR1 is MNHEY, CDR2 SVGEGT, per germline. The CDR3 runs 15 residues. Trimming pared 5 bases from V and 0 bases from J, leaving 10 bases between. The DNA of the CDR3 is TGTGCCAGCAGTCTACTACCCGCGAACACCGGGGAGCTGTTTTTT. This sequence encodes CASSLLPANTGELFF.